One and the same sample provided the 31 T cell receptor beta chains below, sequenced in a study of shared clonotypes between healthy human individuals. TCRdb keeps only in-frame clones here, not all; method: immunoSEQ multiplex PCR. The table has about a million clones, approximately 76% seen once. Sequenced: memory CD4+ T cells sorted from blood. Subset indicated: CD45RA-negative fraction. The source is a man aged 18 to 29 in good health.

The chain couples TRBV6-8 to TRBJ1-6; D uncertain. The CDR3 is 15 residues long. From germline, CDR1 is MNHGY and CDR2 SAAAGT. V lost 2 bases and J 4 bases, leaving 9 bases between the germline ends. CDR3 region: CASSYETAYNSPLHF. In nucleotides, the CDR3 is TGTGCCAGCAGTTACGAAACAGCTTATAATTCACCCCTCCACTTT.

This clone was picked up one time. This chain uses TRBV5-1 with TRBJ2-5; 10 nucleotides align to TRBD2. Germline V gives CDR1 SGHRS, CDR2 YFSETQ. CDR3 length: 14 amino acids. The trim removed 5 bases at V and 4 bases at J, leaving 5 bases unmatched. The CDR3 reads CASRQSGGAETQYF. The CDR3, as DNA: TGCGCCAGCAGACAAAGCGGGGGGGCAGAGACCCAGTACTTC.

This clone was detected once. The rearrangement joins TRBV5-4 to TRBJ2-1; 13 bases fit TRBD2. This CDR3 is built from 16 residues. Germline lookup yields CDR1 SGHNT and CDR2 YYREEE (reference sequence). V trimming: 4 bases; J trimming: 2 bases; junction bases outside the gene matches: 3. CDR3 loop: CASSSTSGGAYNEQFF. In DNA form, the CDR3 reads TGTGCCAGCAGCAGCACTAGCGGGGGGGCCTACAATGAGCAGTTCTTC.

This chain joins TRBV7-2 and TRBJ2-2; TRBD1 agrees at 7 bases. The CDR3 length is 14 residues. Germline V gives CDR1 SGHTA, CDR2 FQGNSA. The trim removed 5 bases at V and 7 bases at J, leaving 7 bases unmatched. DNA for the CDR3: TGTGCCAGCAGCAACTACAGGGGCGGCGGGGAGCTGTTTTTT. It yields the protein CASSNYRGGGELFF.

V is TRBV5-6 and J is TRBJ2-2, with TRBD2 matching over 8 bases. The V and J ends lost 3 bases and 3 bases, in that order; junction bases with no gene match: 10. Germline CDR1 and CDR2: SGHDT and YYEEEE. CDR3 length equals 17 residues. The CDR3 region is CASSWGQSGSHTGELFF. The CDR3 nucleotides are TGTGCCAGCAGCTGGGGCCAGAGCGGGAGCCACACCGGGGAGCTGTTTTTT.

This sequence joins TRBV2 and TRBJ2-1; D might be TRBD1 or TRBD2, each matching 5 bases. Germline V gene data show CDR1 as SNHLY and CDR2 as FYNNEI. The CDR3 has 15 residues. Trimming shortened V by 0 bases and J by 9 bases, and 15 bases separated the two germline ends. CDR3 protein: CASSEALGPGTEQFF. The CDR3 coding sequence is TGTGCCAGCAGTGAAGCGCTTGGGCCAGGGACTGAGCAGTTCTTC.

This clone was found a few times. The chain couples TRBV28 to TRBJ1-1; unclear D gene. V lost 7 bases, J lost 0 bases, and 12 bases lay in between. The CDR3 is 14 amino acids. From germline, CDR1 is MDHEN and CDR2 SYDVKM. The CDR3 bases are TGTGCCAGCAACTCCCCATTCATGAACACTGAAGCTTTCTTT. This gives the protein CASNSPFMNTEAFF. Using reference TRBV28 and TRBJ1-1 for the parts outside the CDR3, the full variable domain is DVKVTQSSRYLVKRTGEKVFLECVQDMDHENMFWYRQDPGLGLRLIYFSYDVKMKEKGDIPEGYSVSREKKERFSLILESASTNQTSMYLCASNSPFMNTEAFFGQGTRLTVV.

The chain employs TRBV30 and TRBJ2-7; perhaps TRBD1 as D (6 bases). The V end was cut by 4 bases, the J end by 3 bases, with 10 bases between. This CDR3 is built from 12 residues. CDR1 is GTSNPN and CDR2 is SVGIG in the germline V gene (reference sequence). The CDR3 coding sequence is TGTGCCTGGACCCAGGACAGCTACGAGCAGTACTTC. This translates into CAWTQDSYEQYF.

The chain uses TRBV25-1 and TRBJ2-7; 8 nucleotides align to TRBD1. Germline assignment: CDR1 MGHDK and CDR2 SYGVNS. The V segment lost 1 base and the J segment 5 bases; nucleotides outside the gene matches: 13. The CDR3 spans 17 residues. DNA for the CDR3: TGTGCCAGCAGTGAATCACACGGACAGGGAGGTCGGAACGAGCAGTACTTC. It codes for CASSESHGQGGRNEQYF.

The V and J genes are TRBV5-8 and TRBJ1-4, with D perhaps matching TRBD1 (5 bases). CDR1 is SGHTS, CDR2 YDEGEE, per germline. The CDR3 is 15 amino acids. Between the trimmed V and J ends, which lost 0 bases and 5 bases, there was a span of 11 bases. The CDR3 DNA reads TGTGCCAGCAGCTTGGAGGGACGGGAGAATGAAAAACTGTTTTTT. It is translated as CASSLEGRENEKLFF.

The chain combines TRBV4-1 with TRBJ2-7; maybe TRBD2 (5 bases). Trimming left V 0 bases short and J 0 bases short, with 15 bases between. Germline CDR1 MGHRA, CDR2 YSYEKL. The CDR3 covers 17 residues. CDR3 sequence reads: CASSQDLTGYTSYEQYF. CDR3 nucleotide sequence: TGCGCCAGCAGCCAAGACTTAACGGGGTATACCTCCTACGAGCAGTACTTC.

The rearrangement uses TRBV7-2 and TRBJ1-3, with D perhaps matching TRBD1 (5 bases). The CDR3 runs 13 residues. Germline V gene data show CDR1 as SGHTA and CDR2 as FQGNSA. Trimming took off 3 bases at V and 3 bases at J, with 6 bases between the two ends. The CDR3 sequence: CASSFGGGNTIYF. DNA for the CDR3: TGTGCCAGCAGCTTCGGGGGTGGAAACACCATATATTTT.

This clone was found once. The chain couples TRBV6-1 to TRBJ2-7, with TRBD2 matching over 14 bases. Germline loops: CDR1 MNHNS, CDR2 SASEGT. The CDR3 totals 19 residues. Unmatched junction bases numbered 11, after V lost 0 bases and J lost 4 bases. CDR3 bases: TGTGCCAGCAGTGAAGCGCCTCATCGGACTAGCGGGAGGATGTACGAGCAGTACTTC. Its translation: CASSEAPHRTSGRMYEQYF.

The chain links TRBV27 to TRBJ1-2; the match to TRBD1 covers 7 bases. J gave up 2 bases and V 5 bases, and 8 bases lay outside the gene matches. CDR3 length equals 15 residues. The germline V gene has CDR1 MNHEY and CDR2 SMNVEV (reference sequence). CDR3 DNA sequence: TGTGCCAGCAGTCCCTTCCCGGACAGGAACTATGGCTACACCTTC. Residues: CASSPFPDRNYGYTF.

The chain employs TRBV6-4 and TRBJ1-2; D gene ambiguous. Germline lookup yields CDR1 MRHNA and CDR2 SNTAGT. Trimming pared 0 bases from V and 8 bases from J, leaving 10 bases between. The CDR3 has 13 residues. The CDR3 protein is CASSDSLGRGYTF. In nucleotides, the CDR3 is TGTGCCAGCAGTGACTCGCTTGGGCGAGGCTACACCTTC.

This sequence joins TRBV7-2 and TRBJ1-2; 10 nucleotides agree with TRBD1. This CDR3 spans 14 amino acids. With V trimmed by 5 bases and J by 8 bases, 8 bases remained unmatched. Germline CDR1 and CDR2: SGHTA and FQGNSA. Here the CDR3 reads CASSTRQGALGYTF. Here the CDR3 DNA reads TGTGCCAGCAGCACTCGACAGGGGGCGCTCGGCTACACCTTC.

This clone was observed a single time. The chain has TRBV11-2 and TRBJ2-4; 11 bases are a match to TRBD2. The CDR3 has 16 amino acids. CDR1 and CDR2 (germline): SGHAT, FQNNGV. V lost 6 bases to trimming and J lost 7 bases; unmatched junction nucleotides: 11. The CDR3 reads CASRPGTSGGVNIQYF. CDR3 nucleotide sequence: TGTGCCAGCAGGCCCGGGACTAGCGGAGGGGTTAACATTCAGTACTTC.

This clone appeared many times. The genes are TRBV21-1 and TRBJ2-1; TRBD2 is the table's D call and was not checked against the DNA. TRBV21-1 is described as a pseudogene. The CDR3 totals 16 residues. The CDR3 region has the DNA TGTGCCAGCAGCAAAGAACCAGCGGGAGGTGCTAGTGAGCAGTTCTTC. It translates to CASSKEPAGGASEQFF.

CDR3 region: CASSLGAFSEVNSPLHF. The CDR3 DNA is TGCGCCAGCAGCTTGGGGGCCTTTTCAGAGGTCAATTCACCCCTCCACTTT. The rearrangement joins TRBV5-1 to TRBJ1-6; D unresolved. CDR3 size: 17 residues. Germline CDR1 and CDR2: SGHRS and YFSETQ. The V and J ends lost 0 bases and 7 bases respectively, with 17 bases between them. Full variable domain (rest looked up from reference TRBV5-1 and TRBJ1-6): KAGVTQTPRYLIKTRGQQVTLSCSPISGHRSVSWYQQTPGQGLQFLFEYFSETQRNKGNFPGRFSGRQFSNSRSEMNVSTLELGDSALYLCASSLGAFSEVNSPLHFGNGTRLTVT.

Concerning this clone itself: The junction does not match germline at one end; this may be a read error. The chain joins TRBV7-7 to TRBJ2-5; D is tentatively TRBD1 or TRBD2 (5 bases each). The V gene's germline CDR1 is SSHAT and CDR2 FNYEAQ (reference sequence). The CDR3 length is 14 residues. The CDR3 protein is CASSPRDAQETQYF. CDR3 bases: TGTGCTAGCAGCCCCCGGGACGCACAAGAGACCCAGTACTTC. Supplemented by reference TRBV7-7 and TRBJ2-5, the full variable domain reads GAGVSQSPRYKVTKRGQDVTLRCDPISSHATLYWYQQALGQGPEFLTYFNYEAQPDKSGLPSDRFSAERPEGSISTLTIQRTEQRDSAMYRCASSPRDAQETQYFGPGTRLLVL.

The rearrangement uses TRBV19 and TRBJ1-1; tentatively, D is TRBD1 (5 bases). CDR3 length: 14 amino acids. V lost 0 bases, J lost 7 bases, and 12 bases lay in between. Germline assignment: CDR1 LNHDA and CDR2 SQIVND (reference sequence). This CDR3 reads CASSIDVGGIEAFF. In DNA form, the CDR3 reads TGTGCCAGTAGTATAGACGTCGGGGGTATTGAAGCTTTCTTT.

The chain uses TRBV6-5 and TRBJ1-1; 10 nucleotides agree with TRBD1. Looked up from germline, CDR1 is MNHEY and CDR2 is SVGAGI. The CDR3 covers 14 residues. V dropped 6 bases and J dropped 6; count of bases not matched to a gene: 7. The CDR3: CASRTGTGAPEAFF. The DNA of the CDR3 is TGTGCCAGCAGAACCGGGACAGGGGCCCCTGAAGCTTTCTTT.

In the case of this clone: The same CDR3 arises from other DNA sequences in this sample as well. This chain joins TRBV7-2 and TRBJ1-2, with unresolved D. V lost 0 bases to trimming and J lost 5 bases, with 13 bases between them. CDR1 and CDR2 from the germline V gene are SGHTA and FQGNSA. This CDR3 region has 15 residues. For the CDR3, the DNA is TGTGCCAGCAGCTTAGCTCCTCTTCTAGGGTATGGCTACACCTTC. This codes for CASSLAPLLGYGYTF.

DNA of the CDR3: TGTGCCAGCAGCTCAGGACAGGCGGGGCTCGGCACTGAAGCTTTCTTT. Encoded protein: CASSSGQAGLGTEAFF. V gene TRBV7-2 combines with J gene TRBJ1-1; the match to TRBD1 covers 7 bases. V lost 4 bases and J lost 4; bases outside the gene matches: 12. CDR3 length: 16 amino acids. CDR1 is SGHTA and CDR2 is FQGNSA in the germline V gene.

The CDR3, as DNA: TGTGCCAGCAGCTTAGCTAGCAATCAGCCCCAGCATTTT. This codes for CASSLASNQPQHF. This chain uses TRBV7-2 with TRBJ1-5; D is ambiguous. With 0 bases removed from V and 0 bases from J, the gap between germline ends came to 0 bases. The CDR3 is made up of 13 amino acids. Germline CDR1 SGHTA, CDR2 FQGNSA.

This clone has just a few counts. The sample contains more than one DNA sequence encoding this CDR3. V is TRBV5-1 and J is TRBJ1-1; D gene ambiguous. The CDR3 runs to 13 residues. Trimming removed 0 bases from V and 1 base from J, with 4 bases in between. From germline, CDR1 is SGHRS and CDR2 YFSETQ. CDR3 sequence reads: CASSLEQNTEAFF. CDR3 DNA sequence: TGCGCCAGCAGCTTGGAACAGAACACTGAAGCTTTCTTT.

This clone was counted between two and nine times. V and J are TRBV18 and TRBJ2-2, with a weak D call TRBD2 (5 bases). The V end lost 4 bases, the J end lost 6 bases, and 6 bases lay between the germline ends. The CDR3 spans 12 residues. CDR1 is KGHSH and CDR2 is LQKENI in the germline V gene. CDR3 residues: CASSLGAGELFF. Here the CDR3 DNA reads TGTGCCAGCTCACTCGGGGCCGGGGAGCTGTTTTTT.

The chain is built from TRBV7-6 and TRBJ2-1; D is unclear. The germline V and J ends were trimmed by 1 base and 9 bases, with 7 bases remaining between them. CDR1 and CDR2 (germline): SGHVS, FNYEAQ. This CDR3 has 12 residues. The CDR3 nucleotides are TGTGCCAGCAGCTTAGGACCAACTGAGCAGTTCTTC. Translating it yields CASSLGPTEQFF.

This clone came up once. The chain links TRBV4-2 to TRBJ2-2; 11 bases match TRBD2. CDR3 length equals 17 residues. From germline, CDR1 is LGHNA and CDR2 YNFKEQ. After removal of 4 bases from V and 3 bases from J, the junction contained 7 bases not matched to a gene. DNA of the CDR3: TGTGCCAGCAGCCGAAAGCTAGCGGGGGGCGACACCGGGGAGCTGTTTTTT. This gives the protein CASSRKLAGGDTGELFF.

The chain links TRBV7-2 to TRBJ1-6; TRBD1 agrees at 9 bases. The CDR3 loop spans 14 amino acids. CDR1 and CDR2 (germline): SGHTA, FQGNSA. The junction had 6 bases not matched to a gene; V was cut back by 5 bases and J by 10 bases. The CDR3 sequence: CASSPQGARSPLHF. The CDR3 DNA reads TGTGCCAGCAGCCCACAGGGGGCCAGGTCACCCCTCCACTTT.

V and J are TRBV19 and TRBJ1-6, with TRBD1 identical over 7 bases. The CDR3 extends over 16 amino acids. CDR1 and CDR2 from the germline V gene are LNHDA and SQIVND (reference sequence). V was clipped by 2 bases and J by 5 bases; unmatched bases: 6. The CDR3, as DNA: TGTGCCAGTAGTATAAACAGGGGCGGGAATAATTCACCCCTCCACTTT. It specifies CASSINRGGNNSPLHF.